This T cell receptor (beta chain) was sequenced for a study of a mutant IDH1 vaccine in newly diagnosed glioma. Findings of the study overall: Pseudoprogression seemingly bore no relation to changes in top peripheral T cell clonotypes.

Only in-frame clones appear in the TCRdb table, and some are missing; sequencing was by immunoSEQ multiplex PCR. The sample records about 120,000 clones, 75% to 90% being singletons. On this clone itself: Its antigen is not identified.

Time point defined: week 11, during vaccination. Vaccination used 300 ug of mutant IDH1 20-mer peptide per dose, with topical imiquimod. CDR3 length equals 15 residues. CDR1 is SGHAT and CDR2 is FQNNGV in the germline V gene. The V gene end was trimmed by 5 bases and the J gene end by 2 bases; junction bases not matched to a gene: 6. This chain uses TRBV11-2 with TRBJ2-1; TRBD2 agrees at 7 bases. The sequencing here drew on PBMCs, taken from a glioma patient whose treatment included an IDH1 peptide vaccine. The TCR comes from a woman between 50 and 59 years old with glioma. This CDR3 reads CASSPGLEAYNEQFF. The CDR3 coding sequence is TGTGCCAGCAGCCCTGGACTAGAGGCCTACAATGAGCAGTTCTTC.